Shown below are 8 T cell receptor beta chains from a single sample sequenced in a study of T cells in Graves' hyperthyroidism and ophthalmopathy. TCR beta CDR3 sequences were amplified from RNA transcripts. First-round RT-PCR targeting the TCR CDR3 was performed with the HTBI primer set. Each CDR3 protein is one row after TCRdb ran MiXCR on the multiplex PCR reads. This table holds a few hundred thousand distinct CDR3 sequences, roughly 14% found once. The sample taken for sequencing was blood. These receptors were collected from a woman aged 25 to 45 with Graves' hyperthyroidism.

This clonotype occurred a few times. CDR3 amino acids: CASSPPGTSRAQETQYF. The CDR3 nucleotides read TGTGCCAGCAGCCCGCCCGGGACTAGCCGTGCGCAAGAGACCCAGTACTTC. V gene TRBV7-9 combines with J gene TRBJ2-5, with 9 positions matching TRBD2. The CDR3 has 17 amino acids. The J segment lost 2 bases and the V segment lost 5 bases, leaving 12 bases of the junction unmatched. Germline CDR1 reads SEHNR; CDR2 reads FQNEAQ (reference sequence). Using reference TRBV7-9 and TRBJ2-5 for the parts outside the CDR3, the full variable domain is DTGVSQNPRHKITKRGQNVTFRCDPISEHNRLYWYRQTLGQGPEFLTYFQNEAQLEKSRLLSDRFSAERPKGSFSTLEIQRTEQGDSAMYLCASSPPGTSRAQETQYFGPGTRLLVL.

In its sample, this clonotype was seen many times. The rearrangement links TRBV29-1 to TRBJ1-1, with D unclear. Germline V lookup: CDR1 SQVTM, CDR2 ANQGSEA. Trimming left V 3 bases short and J 1 base short, with 6 bases between. This CDR3 contains 12 residues. In DNA, the CDR3 is TGCAGCGTTGAGCCACGGAACACTGAAGCTTTCTTT. Residues: CSVEPRNTEAFF. The variable domain in full, with the rest retrieved from reference TRBV29-1 and TRBJ1-1, is SAVISQKPSRDICQRGTSLTIQCQVDSQVTMMFWYRQQPGQSLTLIATANQGSEATYESGFVIDKFPISRPNLTFSTLTVSNMSPEDSSIYLCSVEPRNTEAFFGQGTRLTVV.

This clonotype was picked up many times. The genes are TRBV28 and TRBJ2-1; D is perhaps TRBD2 (6 bases). The ends were cut back, 4 bases at V and 6 bases at J, with 7 bases in the middle. The CDR3 extends over 12 amino acids. Germline-derived CDR1 and CDR2 are MDHEN and SYDVKM. In nucleotides, the CDR3 is TGTGCCAGCAGTTCGACTAGCAATGAGCAGTTCTTC. Its translation is CASSSTSNEQFF.

This clonotype was seen only a few times. The chain couples TRBV7-9 to TRBJ2-1; D may be TRBD2 (6 bases). From germline, CDR1 is SEHNR and CDR2 FQNEAQ (reference sequence). This CDR3 has 12 amino acids. Trimming removed 8 bases from V and 10 bases from J, with 15 bases in between. The CDR3 protein is CASRGGSEEQFF. The DNA for the CDR3 is TGTGCCAGCCGCGGAGGGTCGGAGGAGCAGTTCTTC. Supplemented by reference TRBV7-9 and TRBJ2-1, the full variable domain reads DTGVSQNPRHKITKRGQNVTFRCDPISEHNRLYWYRQTLGQGPEFLTYFQNEAQLEKSRLLSDRFSAERPKGSFSTLEIQRTEQGDSAMYLCASRGGSEEQFFGPGTRLTVL.

Ten or more counts support this clonotype. The genes are TRBV5-1 and TRBJ2-1; D not certain. Germline V gene lookup returns CDR1 SGHRS and CDR2 YFSETQ. V was trimmed by 0 bases and J by 8 bases, leaving 18 bases between them. The CDR3 runs to 16 residues. The CDR3 DNA reads TGCGCCAGCAGCTTGGCGACGGGTAGGTTCCAGGATGAGCAGTTCTTC. Encoded protein: CASSLATGRFQDEQFF.

The rearrangement links TRBV27 to TRBJ2-3, with a tentative D call TRBD2 (6 bases). Trimming stripped 2 bases from V and 2 bases from J, with 14 bases between. Germline CDR1 MNHEY, CDR2 SMNVEV (reference sequence). CDR3 size: 16 residues. The CDR3 DNA reads TGTGCCAGCAGTTTAAGGGCCGGAGGGCCCACAGATACGCAGTATTTT. Protein sequence: CASSLRAGGPTDTQYF.

V usage is TRBV20-1 and J usage is TRBJ1-6; D perhaps matches TRBD1 (6 bases). The CDR3 spans 13 residues. Germline V gene lookup returns CDR1 DFQATT and CDR2 SNEGSKA (reference sequence). Trimming cost V 3 bases and J 10 bases, with 13 bases left between them. CDR3 DNA: TGCAGTGCTAGTGGCCAGGGGCCCTCACCCCTCCACTTT. It translates to CSASGQGPSPLHF.

This chain uses TRBV9 with TRBJ2-3; 11 bases map to TRBD2. Trimming cost V 5 bases and J 4 bases; bases outside gene matches: 6. CDR1 is SGDLS, CDR2 YYNGEE, per germline. The CDR3 runs to 15 residues. CDR3 loop: CASSLSGREADTQYF. The CDR3 DNA is TGTGCCAGCAGTCTTAGCGGGAGGGAGGCAGATACGCAGTATTTT.